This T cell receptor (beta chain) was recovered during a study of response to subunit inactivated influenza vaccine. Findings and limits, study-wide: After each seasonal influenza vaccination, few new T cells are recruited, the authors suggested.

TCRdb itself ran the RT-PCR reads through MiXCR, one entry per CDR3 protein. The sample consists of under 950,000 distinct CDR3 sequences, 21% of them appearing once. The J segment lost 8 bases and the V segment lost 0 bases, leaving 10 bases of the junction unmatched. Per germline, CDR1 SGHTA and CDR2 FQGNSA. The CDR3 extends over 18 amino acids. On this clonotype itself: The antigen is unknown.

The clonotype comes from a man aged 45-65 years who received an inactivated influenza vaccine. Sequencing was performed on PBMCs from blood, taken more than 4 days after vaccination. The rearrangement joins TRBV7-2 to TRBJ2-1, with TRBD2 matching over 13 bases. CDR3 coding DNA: TGTGCCAGCAGCTTAGCCCTACTAGCGGGAGGGCTCGGGGATGAGCAGTTCTTC. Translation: CASSLALLAGGLGDEQFF.